This T cell receptor beta chain was recovered during a study of blood T cell repertoires in COVID-19. The length of the CDR3 is 14 residues. Trimming shortened V by 4 bases and J by 2 bases, and 9 bases separated the two germline ends. The V gene's germline CDR1 is SGHVS and CDR2 FNYEAQ. How the authors handled the data: Quantification of nucleated cells was approximated via reference gene primer amplification. Here immunoSEQ multiplex PCR was the method, and the copy in TCRdb shows in-frame clones only, minus some. V and J calls and clone size are copied from that table; D and trimming were computed from the DNA. The sample has tens of thousands of clones, 75% to 80% seen once.

The J gene is TRBJ1-3, the V gene TRBV7-6; D unresolved. The receptor's source is a human donor in a cohort sampled during active COVID-19. Sequencing used peripheral blood. The CDR3 spells CASSSPPAGNTIYF. As DNA, the CDR3 is TGTGCCAGCAGCTCCCCTCCGGCTGGAAACACCATATATTTT.